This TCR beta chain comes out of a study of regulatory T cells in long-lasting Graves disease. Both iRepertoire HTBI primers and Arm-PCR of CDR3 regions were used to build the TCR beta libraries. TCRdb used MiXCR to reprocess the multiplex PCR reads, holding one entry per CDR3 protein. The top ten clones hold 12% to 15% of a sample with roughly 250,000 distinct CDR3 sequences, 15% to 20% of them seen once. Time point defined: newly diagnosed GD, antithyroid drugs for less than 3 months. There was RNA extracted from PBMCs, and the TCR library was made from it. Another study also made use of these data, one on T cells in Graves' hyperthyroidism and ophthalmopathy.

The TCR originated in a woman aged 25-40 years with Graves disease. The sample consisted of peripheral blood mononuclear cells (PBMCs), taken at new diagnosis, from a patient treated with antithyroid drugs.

For the CDR3, the DNA is TGCGCCAGCAGCCAAGAGGGATTTTTCTCTGGGGCCAACGTCCTGACTTTC. Residues: CASSQEGFFSGANVLTF. The chain couples TRBV4-1 to TRBJ2-6; D is ambiguous. The length of the CDR3 is 17 residues. From germline, CDR1 is MGHRA and CDR2 YSYEKL. V was shortened by 0 bases and J by 0 bases, with 9 bases between the two germline ends.